The rows below give T cell receptor beta chains drawn from one sample of a study of blood T cell repertoires in COVID-19. Here immunoSEQ multiplex PCR was the method, and the copy in TCRdb shows in-frame clones only, minus some. Of 200,000 to 300,000 clones listed, around 90% are singletons. Material: peripheral blood. All receptors derive from a woman aged 55-69 years with COVID-19, enrolled during active disease. Both conserved end residues are trimmed from each CDR3. Each record gives: CDR3 length, V gene, D gene, CDR3 protein. The D gene is left open where the match is weak.

13,TRBV5-1,TRBD2,ASSLVVREVNEQF
12,TRBV19,-,ASSTLQGITEAF
12,TRBV18,TRBD1,ASSQTGEGQPQH
13,TRBV5-1,-,ASSLVARSDEKLF
11,TRBV7-2,-,ASSSLGSGELF
15,TRBV6-2/TRBV6-3,-,ASSYSRGGTLGNEQF
12,TRBV27,-,ASSLQGRDTEAF
12,TRBV5-5,-,ASSFVQPNTEAF
18,TRBV3-1/TRBV3-2,TRBD2,ASSQEGWTSGSGAYNEQF
12,TRBV3-1/TRBV3-2,-,ASSQDYRGEKLF
11,TRBV29-1,-,SVSDRSRERLF
10,TRBV24-1,-,ATTGLGGELF
14,TRBV7-2,TRBD1,ASSSPEGASGNTIY
13,TRBV3-1/TRBV3-2,-,ASSQGGQGSLGAF
14,TRBV5-6,TRBD1,ASSLGPGQSKQPQH
11,TRBV12-3/TRBV12-4,-,ASSFQGNTEAF
13,TRBV19,TRBD1,ASSTAGTGQYGYT
14,TRBV5-1,-,ASSPGGGQRNQPQH
12,TRBV7-3,-,ASSATGANYGYT
14,TRBV19,TRBD1,ASSIRGPRGANVLT
11,TRBV5-5,-,ASSYDSNSGYT
10,TRBV29-1,-,SVPTGYNEQF
15,TRBV6-1,TRBD1,ASSEVRTGGVQETQY
12,TRBV28,-,ASSLMGGRAEAF
13,TRBV2,-,ASSEAGVFNEKLF
12,TRBV29-1,TRBD1,SVETGGQGTEAF
14,TRBV5-4,TRBD1,ASSPWTGSGTDTQY
12,TRBV10-3,-,ATAAGDGGETQY
12,TRBV7-9,-,ASSLAVNTGELF
9,TRBV20-1,TRBD2,SAGTSTTQY
12,TRBV9,-,ASSVGGGAYEQY
15,TRBV5-1,-,ASSLGQAIPGANVLT
13,TRBV28,TRBD2,ATQDGGSTGYEQY
14,TRBV5-1,TRBD1,ASSLETGVWIQPQH
10,TRBV14,-,ASSHPGGGYT
12,TRBV19,-,ASSRGGPNQPQH
15,TRBV5-6,-,ASSLVTGAGAAYEQY
11,TRBV28,-,ASSLDTNYGYT
16,TRBV19,TRBD1,ASSAQGTGGFFPDTQY
10,TRBV29-1,TRBD1,SVGGQGYRQY
10,TRBV20-1,-,SASDPGAEAF
16,TRBV18,TRBD1,ASSPGTGYVVSYNEQF
14,TRBV18,TRBD1,ASSPRDRGLSSEQY
14,TRBV9,TRBD1,ASSVGTGHMNTEAF
14,TRBV6-5,-,ASSYSLSGGSYEQY
13,TRBV7-8,-,ASSLGAGGVYGYT